These T cell receptor beta chains were read from a single sample in a study of response to subunit inactivated influenza vaccine. TCRdb ran MiXCR on the RT-PCR reads and lists one entry per CDR3 protein. The sample contains about 650,000 distinct CDR3 sequences, 15% to 19% of which appear only once. Sequenced here: PBMCs from blood, sampled 11 to 12 days after vaccination. The receptors stem from a man aged 45-60 years who received an inactivated influenza vaccine. Each CDR3 is given with its conserved first and last residue.

v_gene | CDR3aa
TRBV15 | CATSRAPLQGSEKLFF
TRBV4-1 | CASSPKVGLAGNEQFF
TRBV4-3 | CASSQEVRQPQHF
TRBV29-1 | CSVVAGGWNEQFF
TRBV29-1 | CSVEWSSRGSYEQYF
TRBV5-1 | CASRPPGQGVHSYEQYF
TRBV7-9 | CASTKGRDTEAFF
TRBV28 | CASSLARDSYEQYF
TRBV18 | CASSPKLAGTYNEQFF
TRBV27 | CASSLISNGEAFF
TRBV6-2/TRBV6-3 | CASSYRDSSTIEQFF